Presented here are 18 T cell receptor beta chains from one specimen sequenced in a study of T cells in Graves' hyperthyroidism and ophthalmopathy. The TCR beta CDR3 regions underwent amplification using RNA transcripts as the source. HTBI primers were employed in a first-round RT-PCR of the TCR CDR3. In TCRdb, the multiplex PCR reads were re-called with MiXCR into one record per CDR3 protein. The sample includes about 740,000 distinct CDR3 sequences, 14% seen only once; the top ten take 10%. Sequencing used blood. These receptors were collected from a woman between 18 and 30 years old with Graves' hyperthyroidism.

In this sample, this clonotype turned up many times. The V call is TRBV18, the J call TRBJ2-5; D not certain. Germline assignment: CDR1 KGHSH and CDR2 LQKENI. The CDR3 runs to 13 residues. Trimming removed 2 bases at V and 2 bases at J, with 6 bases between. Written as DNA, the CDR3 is TGTGCCAGCTCACCAACTCTACAAGAGACCCAGTACTTC. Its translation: CASSPTLQETQYF.

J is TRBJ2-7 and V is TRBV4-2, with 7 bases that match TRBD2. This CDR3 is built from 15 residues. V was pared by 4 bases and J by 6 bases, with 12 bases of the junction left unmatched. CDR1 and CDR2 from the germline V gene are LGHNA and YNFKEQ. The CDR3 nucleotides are TGTGCCAGCAGCCGCATCCAAAGCGGGATAAGCGAGCAGTACTTC. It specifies CASSRIQSGISEQYF.

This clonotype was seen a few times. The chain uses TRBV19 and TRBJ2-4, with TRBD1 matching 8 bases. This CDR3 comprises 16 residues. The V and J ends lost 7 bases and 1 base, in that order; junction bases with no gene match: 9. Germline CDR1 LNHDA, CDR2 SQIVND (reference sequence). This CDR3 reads CASIGEQGEAKNIQYF. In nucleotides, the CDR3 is TGTGCCAGTATAGGAGAACAGGGGGAGGCCAAAAACATTCAGTACTTC.

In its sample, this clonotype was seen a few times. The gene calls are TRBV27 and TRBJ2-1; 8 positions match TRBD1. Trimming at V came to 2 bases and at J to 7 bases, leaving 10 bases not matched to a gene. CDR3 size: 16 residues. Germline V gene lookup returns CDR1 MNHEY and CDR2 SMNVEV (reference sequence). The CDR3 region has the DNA TGTGCCAGCAGTTTAAGGCAGGGGGCTTTTGGTAATGAGCAGTTCTTC. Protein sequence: CASSLRQGAFGNEQFF.

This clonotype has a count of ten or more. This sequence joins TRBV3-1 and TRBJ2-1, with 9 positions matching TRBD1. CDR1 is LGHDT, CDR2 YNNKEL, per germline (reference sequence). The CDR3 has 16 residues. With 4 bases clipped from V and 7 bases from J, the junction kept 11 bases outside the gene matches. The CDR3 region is CASSPPVEQGANEQFF. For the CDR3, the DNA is TGTGCCAGCAGCCCTCCGGTCGAACAGGGGGCGAATGAGCAGTTCTTC.

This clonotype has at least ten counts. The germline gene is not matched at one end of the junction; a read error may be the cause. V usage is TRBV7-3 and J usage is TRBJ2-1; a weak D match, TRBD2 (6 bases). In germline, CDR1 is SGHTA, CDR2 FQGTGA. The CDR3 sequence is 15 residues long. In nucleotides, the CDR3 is TGTGCCAGCAGTTTAATCGGGAGCTCCTACAATGAGCAGTTCTTC. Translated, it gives CASSLIGSSYNEQFF. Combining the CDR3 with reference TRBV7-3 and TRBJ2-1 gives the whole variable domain GAGVSQTPSNKVTEKGKYVELRCDPISGHTALYWYRQSLGQGPEFLIYFQGTGAADDSGLPNDRFFAVRPEGSVSTLKIQRTERGDSAVYLCASSLIGSSYNEQFFGPGTRLTVL.

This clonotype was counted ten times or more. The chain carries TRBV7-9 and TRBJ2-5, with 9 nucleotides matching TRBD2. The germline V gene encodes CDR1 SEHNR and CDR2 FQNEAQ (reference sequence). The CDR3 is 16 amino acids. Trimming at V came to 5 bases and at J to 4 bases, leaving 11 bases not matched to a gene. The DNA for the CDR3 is TGTGCCAGCAGCCCAACCGGGACTAGCAGTTCAGAGACCCAGTACTTC. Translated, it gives CASSPTGTSSSETQYF.

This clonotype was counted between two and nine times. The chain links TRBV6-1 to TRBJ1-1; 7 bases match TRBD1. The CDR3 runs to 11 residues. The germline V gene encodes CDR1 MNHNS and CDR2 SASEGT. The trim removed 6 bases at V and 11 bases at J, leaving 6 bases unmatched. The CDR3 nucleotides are TGTGCCAGCAGGACAGGGAGGAACGCTTTCTTT. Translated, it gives CASRTGRNAFF.

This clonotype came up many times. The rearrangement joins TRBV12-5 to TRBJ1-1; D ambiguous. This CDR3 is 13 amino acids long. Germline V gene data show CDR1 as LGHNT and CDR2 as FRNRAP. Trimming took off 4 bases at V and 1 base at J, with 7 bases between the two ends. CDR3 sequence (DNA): TGTGCTAGTGGTTGTGGGTCGAACACTGAAGCTTTCTTT. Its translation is CASGCGSNTEAFF.

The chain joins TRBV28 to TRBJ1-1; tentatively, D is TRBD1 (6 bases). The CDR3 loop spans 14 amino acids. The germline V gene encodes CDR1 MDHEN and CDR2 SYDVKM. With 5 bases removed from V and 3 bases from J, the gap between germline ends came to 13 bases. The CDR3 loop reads CASSIVGAHTEAFF. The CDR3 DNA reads TGTGCCAGCAGTATAGTGGGGGCACACACTGAAGCTTTCTTT.

The CDR3 DNA sequence: TGTGCCAGCTCCCTGGACAGGGCAGCTGACTACAATGAGCAGTTCTTC. Translated, it gives CASSLDRAADYNEQFF. The chain combines TRBV6-1 with TRBJ2-1; 8 positions agree with TRBD1. The CDR3 has 16 amino acids. Germline V gene lookup returns CDR1 MNHNS and CDR2 SASEGT. With 8 bases clipped from V and 3 bases from J, the junction kept 12 bases outside the gene matches.

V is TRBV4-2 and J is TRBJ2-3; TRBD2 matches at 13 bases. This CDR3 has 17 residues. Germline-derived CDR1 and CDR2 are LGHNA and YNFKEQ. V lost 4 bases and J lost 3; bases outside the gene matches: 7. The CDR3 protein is CASSRDSTSGRTDTQYF. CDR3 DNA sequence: TGTGCCAGCAGCCGAGACTCGACTAGCGGGAGGACAGATACGCAGTATTTT.

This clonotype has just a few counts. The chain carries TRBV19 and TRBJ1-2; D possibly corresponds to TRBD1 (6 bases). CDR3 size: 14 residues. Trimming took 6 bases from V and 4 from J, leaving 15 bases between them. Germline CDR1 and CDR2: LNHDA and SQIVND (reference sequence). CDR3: CASSIQGSIYGYTF. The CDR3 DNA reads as TGTGCCAGTAGCATACAGGGAAGTATCTATGGCTACACCTTC.

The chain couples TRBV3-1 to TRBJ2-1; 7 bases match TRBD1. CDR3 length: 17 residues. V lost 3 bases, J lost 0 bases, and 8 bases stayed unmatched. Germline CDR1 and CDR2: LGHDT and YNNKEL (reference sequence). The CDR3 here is CASSQAPGQLSYNEQFF. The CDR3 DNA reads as TGTGCCAGCAGCCAGGCTCCGGGACAGCTCTCCTACAATGAGCAGTTCTTC.

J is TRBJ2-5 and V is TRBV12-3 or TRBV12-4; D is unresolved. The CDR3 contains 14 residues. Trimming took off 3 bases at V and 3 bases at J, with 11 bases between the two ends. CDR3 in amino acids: CASSFFLEKETQYF. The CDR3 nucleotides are TGTGCCAGCAGTTTCTTCCTAGAAAAAGAGACCCAGTACTTC.

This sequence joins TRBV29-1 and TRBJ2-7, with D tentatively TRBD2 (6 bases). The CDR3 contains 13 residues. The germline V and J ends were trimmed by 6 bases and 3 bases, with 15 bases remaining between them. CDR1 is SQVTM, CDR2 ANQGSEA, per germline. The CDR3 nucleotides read TGCAGCGTCAGCCGGGACTGGAACTACGAGCAGTACTTC. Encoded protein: CSVSRDWNYEQYF.

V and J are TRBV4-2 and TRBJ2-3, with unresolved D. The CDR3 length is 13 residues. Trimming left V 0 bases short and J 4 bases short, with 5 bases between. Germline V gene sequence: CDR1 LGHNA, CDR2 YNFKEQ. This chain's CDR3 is CASSQEGADTQYF. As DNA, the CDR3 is TGTGCCAGCAGCCAAGAAGGAGCAGATACGCAGTATTTT.

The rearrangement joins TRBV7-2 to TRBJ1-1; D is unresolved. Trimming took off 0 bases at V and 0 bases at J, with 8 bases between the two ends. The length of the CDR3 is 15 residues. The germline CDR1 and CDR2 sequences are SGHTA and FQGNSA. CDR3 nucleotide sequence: TGTGCCAGCAGCTTAGCCCTTAATATGAACACTGAAGCTTTCTTT. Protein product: CASSLALNMNTEAFF.